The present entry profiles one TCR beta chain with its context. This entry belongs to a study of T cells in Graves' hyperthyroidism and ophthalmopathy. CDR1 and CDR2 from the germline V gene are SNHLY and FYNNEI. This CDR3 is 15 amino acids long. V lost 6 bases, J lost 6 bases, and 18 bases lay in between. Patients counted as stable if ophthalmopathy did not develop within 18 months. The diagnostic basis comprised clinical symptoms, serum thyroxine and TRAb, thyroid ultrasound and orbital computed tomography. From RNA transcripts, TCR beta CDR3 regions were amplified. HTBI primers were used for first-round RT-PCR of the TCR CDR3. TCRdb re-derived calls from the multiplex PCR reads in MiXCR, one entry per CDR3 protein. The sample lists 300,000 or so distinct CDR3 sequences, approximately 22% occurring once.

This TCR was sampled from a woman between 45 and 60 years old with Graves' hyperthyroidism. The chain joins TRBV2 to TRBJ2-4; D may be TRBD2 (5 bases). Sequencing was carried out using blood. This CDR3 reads CASSLGGSRGNIQYF. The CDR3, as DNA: TGTGCCAGCAGCTTAGGTGGCAGTCGGGGAAACATTCAGTACTTC.